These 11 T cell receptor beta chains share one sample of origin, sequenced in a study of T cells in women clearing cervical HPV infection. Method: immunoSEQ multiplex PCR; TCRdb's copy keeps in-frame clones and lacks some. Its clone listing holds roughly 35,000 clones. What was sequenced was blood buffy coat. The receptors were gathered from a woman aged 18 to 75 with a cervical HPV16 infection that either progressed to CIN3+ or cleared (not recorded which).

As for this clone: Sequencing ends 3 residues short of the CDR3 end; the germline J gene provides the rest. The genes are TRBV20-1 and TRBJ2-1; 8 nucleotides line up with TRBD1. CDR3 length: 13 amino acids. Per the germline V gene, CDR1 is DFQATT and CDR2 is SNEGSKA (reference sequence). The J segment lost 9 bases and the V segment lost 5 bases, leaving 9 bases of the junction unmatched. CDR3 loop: CSAAGTGRSEQFF. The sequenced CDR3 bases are TGCAGTGCTGCCGGGACAGGACGTAGTGAG.

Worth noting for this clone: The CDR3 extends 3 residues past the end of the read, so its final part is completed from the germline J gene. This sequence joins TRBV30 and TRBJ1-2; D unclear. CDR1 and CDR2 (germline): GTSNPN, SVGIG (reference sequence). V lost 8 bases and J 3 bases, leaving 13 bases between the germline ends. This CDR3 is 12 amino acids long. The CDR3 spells CARDRRDYGYTF. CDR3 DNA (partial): TGTGCCCGCGACCGGAGGGACTATGGC.

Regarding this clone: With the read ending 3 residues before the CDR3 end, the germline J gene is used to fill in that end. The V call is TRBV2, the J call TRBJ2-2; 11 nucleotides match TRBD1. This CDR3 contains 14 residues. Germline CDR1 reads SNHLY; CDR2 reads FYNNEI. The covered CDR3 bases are TGTGCCAGCAGTGTCGGGACAGGGGGTTCACCG. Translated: CASSVGTGGSP. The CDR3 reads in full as CASSVGTGGSPLFF.

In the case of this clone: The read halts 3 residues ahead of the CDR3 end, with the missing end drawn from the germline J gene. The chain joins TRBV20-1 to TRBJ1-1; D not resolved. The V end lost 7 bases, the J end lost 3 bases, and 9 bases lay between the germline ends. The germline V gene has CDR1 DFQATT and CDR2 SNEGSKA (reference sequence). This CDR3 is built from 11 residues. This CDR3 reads CSVGRDTEAFF. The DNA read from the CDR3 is TGCAGTGTAGGTAGGGACACTGAA.

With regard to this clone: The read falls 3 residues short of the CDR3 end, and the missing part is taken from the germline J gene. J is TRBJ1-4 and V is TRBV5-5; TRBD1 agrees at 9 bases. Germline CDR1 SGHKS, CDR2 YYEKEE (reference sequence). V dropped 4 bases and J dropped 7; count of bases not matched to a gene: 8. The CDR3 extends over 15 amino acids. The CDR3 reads CASSQQGATAEKLFF. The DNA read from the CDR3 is TGTGCCAGCAGCCAACAGGGGGCGACTGCTGAAAAA.

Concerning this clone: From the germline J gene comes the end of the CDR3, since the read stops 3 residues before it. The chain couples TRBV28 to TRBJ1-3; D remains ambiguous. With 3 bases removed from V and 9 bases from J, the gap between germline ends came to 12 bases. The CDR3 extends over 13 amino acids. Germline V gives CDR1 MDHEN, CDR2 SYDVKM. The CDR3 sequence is CASSLLGVGTIYF. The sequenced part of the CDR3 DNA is TGTGCCAGCAGTTTGCTCGGGGTTGGCACC. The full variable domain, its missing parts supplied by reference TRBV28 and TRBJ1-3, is DVKVTQSSRYLVKRTGEKVFLECVQDMDHENMFWYRQDPGLGLRLIYFSYDVKMKEKGDIPEGYSVSREKKERFSLILESASTNQTSMYLCASSLLGVGTIYFGEGSWLTVV.

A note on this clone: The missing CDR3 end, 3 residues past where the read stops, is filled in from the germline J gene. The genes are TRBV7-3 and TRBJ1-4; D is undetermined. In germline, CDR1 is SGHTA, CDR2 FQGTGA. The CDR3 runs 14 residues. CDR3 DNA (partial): TGTGCCAGCAGCTTAACGCGGGGAAAATCACCA. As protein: CASSLTRGKSP. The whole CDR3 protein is CASSLTRGKSPLFF.

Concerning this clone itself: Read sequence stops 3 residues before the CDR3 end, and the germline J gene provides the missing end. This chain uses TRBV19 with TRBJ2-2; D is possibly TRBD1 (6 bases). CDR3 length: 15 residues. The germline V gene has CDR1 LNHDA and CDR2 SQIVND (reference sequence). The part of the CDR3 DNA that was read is TGTGCCAGTAGTGGACAGAACTCCTATAATTCACCG. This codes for CASSGQNSYNSP. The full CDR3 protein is CASSGQNSYNSPLFF.

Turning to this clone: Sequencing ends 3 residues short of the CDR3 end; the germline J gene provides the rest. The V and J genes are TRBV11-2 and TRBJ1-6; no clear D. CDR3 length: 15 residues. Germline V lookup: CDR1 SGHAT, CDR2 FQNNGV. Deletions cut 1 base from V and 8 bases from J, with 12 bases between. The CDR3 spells CASSLVRHRDSPLHF. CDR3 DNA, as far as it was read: TGTGCCAGCAGCTTAGTAAGGCATCGAGATTCACCC.

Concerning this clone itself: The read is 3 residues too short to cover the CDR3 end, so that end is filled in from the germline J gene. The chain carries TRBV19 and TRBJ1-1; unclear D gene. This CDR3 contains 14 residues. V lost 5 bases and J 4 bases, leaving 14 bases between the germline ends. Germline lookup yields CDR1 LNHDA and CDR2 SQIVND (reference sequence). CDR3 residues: CASSLAGPGTEAFF. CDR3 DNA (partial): TGTGCCAGTAGTCTCGCCGGCCCGGGCACTGAA. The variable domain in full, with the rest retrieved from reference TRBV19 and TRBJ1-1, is DGGITQSPKYLFRKEGQNVTLSCEQNLNHDAMYWYRQDPGQGLRLIYYSQIVNDFQKGDIAEGYSVSREKKESFPLTVTSAQKNPTAFYLCASSLAGPGTEAFFGQGTRLTVV.

The DNA read from the CDR3 is TGCAGTGCTAGAGATATTGTTTTGAGGGGAGGACAAAAAGAAAAA. Protein: CSARDIVLRGGQKEK. The entire CDR3 reads CSARDIVLRGGQKEKLFF. The chain couples TRBV20-1 to TRBJ1-4; possible D gene TRBD1, 5 bases. The read halts 3 residues ahead of the CDR3 end, with the missing end drawn from the germline J gene. V shed 0 bases and J shed 8 bases, with 25 bases lying between them. CDR3 length equals 18 residues. CDR1 and CDR2 from the germline V gene are DFQATT and SNEGSKA (reference sequence).